A selection of T cell receptor beta chains follows, all from one sample in a study of OX40 agonist ivuxolimab in advanced cancers. Sequenced by immunoSEQ multiplex PCR; TCRdb stores in-frame clones only, minus some. The table includes about 27,000 clones, 82% detected once. The sequences come from CD4+ or CD8+ T cells sorted from blood, collected in a trial of the OX40 agonist ivuxolimab. The receptors originated from an adult with an advanced solid tumor such as melanoma, head and neck, liver or kidney cancer. CDR3s include the opening cysteine and the closing phenylalanine or tryptophan. Each record gives: D gene, V gene, CDR3 length, J gene, clone size, CDR3 protein, CDR3 DNA. The D gene is left open where the match is weak. The listing skips clone size in some rows; elsewhere it reads once, few, many or a size class.

>TRBD1|TRBV6-5|15|TRBJ2-7|NA
CASSYSRQGTYEQYF
TGTGCCAGCAGTTACTCGAGACAGGGAACCTACGAGCAGTACTTC
>NA|TRBV28|16|TRBJ1-1|few
CASTHAGDHMNTEAFF
TGTGCCAGCACCCACGCGGGGGACCACATGAACACTGAAGCTTTCTTT
>TRBD1|TRBV18|15|TRBJ1-1|NA
CASSPNLGDRAEAFF
TGTGCCAGCTCACCTAACTTGGGGGACAGGGCTGAAGCTTTCTTT
>NA|TRBV9|14|TRBJ2-5|NA
CASSLTGKGETQYF
TGTGCCAGCAGTCTTACAGGGAAAGGGGAGACCCAGTACTTC
>TRBD2|TRBV4-2|15|TRBJ2-1|NA
CASSQESGRPNEQFF
TGTGCCAGCAGCCAAGAGAGCGGGAGGCCCAATGAGCAGTTCTTC
>TRBD2|TRBV6-1|14|TRBJ2-7|NA
CASRGGSSSYEQYF
TGTGCCAGCAGGGGGGGGAGCAGCTCCTACGAGCAGTACTTC
>NA|TRBV10-3|14|TRBJ2-3|NA
CAISGTSDVDTQYF
TGTGCCATCAGTGGGACTTCCGATGTAGATACGCAGTATTTT
>TRBD2|TRBV30|14|TRBJ2-7|few
CAWSTLREGYEQYF
TGTGCCTGGAGTACTCTGCGGGAGGGCTACGAGCAGTACTTC
>NA|TRBV18|16|TRBJ2-5|NA
CASSPRAYMYQETQYF
TGTGCCAGCTCACCTCGGGCCTATATGTACCAAGAGACCCAGTACTTC
>TRBD2|TRBV7-6|17|TRBJ2-1|NA
CASSLAAQREGYNEQFF
TGTGCCAGCAGCTTAGCGGCTCAGCGGGAAGGTTACAATGAGCAGTTCTTC
>NA|TRBV9|14|TRBJ1-5|NA
CASSVAGSNQPQHF
TGTGCCAGCAGCGTAGCTGGGAGCAATCAGCCCCAGCATTTT
>TRBD1|TRBV28|15|TRBJ2-7|NA
CASSPMGQGTYEQYF
TGTGCCAGCAGTCCCATGGGACAGGGGACCTACGAGCAGTACTTC
>NA|TRBV4-3|16|TRBJ2-3|NA
CASSQDRRTSTDTQYF
TGCGCCAGCAGCCAAGACAGACGGACTAGCACAGATACGCAGTATTTT
>TRBD2|TRBV10-3|14|TRBJ2-2|once
CAIWEGAISGELFF
TGTGCCATCTGGGAGGGTGCGATTTCCGGGGAGCTGTTTTTT
>TRBD2|TRBV13|14|TRBJ2-7|NA
CASSPGGTAYEQYF
TGTGCCAGCAGCCCGGGGGGGACGGCCTACGAGCAGTACTTC
>NA|TRBV19|12|TRBJ1-5|NA
CASSMVVEPQHF
TGTGCCAGTAGTATGGTGGTTGAGCCCCAGCATTTT
>TRBD2|TRBV11-2|16|TRBJ2-2|NA
CASSFASGSNTGELFF
TGTGCCAGCAGCTTTGCTAGCGGATCGAACACCGGGGAGCTGTTTTTT
>NA|TRBV28|14|TRBJ2-4|NA
CARWRIIAKNIQYF
TGTGCCAGATGGAGAATAATAGCCAAAAACATTCAGTACTTC
>TRBD1|TRBV7-8|15|TRBJ2-1|NA
CASSHNRGSYNEQFF
TGTGCCAGCAGCCACAACAGGGGAAGCTACAATGAGCAGTTCTTC
>NA|TRBV29-1|16|TRBJ1-1|NA
CSVEGVGGRLNTEAFF
TGCAGCGTTGAAGGGGTTGGGGGGCGACTGAACACTGAAGCTTTCTTT
>TRBD2|TRBV6-5|16|TRBJ2-3|NA
CASSYSRAGVADTQYF
TGTGCCAGCAGTTACTCGAGAGCGGGAGTTGCAGATACGCAGTATTTT
>NA|TRBV11-1|14|TRBJ2-7|few
CASSARGNWYEQYF
TGTGCCAGCAGCGCCCGGGGGAATTGGTACGAGCAGTACTTC
>NA|TRBV5-6|14|TRBJ1-1|few
CASSLGSANTEAFF
TGTGCCAGCAGCTTGGGCTCTGCAAACACTGAAGCTTTCTTT
>NA|TRBV20-1|11|TRBJ1-1|NA
CSARDRPEAFF
TGCAGTGCTAGGGACCGACCCGAAGCTTTCTTT
>NA|TRBV5-6|11|TRBJ2-3|once
CASSLTDTQYF
TGTGCCAGCAGCTTGACAGATACGCAGTATTTT
>TRBD1|TRBV5-5|18|TRBJ2-3|once
CASSTGTGGGFSTDTQYF
TGTGCCAGCAGCACCGGGACAGGGGGCGGATTCTCCACAGATACGCAGTATTTT
>NA|TRBV2|12|TRBJ2-5|NA
CASLRGKETQYF
TGTGCCAGCCTAAGGGGGAAAGAGACCCAGTACTTC
>NA|TRBV28|14|TRBJ1-5|NA
CASSFEGRNQPQHF
TGTGCCAGCAGTTTCGAGGGTCGCAATCAGCCCCAGCATTTT
>NA|TRBV6-5|15|TRBJ1-4|NA
CASSFLAATNEKLFF
TGTGCCAGCAGTTTCCTAGCTGCAACTAATGAAAAACTGTTTTTT
>NA|TRBV29-1|12|TRBJ2-5|once
CSVDGQGKTQYF
TGCAGCGTTGACGGTCAGGGAAAGACCCAGTACTTC
>NA|TRBV29-1|12|TRBJ2-2|NA
CSVGKVTGELFF
TGCAGCGTTGGAAAGGTCACCGGGGAGCTGTTTTTT
>TRBD2|TRBV2|15|TRBJ2-1|NA
CASTWTSGLLNEQFF
TGTGCCAGCACCTGGACTAGCGGCCTCCTCAATGAGCAGTTCTTC
>NA|TRBV6-1|16|TRBJ2-1|NA
CASSEARRGWGNEQFF
TGTGCCAGCAGTGAAGCGCGTCGGGGATGGGGCAATGAGCAGTTCTTC
>TRBD2|TRBV11-2|15|TRBJ2-3|NA
CASSFSAGGTDTQYF
TGTGCCAGCAGCTTTTCAGCGGGGGGCACAGATACGCAGTATTTT
>NA|TRBV19|11|TRBJ2-1|NA
CASSDTGEQFF
TGTGCCAGTAGTGACACTGGAGAGCAGTTCTTC
>TRBD1|TRBV28|15|TRBJ2-3|NA
CASSPLGGRTDTQYF
TGTGCCAGCAGTCCTCTAGGGGGCCGCACAGATACGCAGTATTTT
>NA|TRBV12-5|12|TRBJ1-1|NA
CASGSHGAEAFF
TGTGCTAGTGGTTCCCACGGGGCTGAAGCTTTCTTT
>TRBD1|TRBV5-1|15|TRBJ2-1|NA
CASSPGTATYNEQFF
TGCGCCAGCAGTCCCGGGACAGCCACCTACAATGAGCAGTTCTTC
>TRBD2|TRBV27|14|TRBJ2-7|NA
CASSLRTSGGKQYF
TGTGCCAGCAGTTTAAGGACTAGCGGGGGAAAGCAGTACTTC
>TRBD1|TRBV4-1|18|TRBJ1-5|NA
CASSQDRGTGGRNQPQHF
TGCGCCAGCAGCCAAGATAGAGGAACAGGGGGACGCAATCAGCCCCAGCATTTT
>TRBD2|TRBV7-2|15|TRBJ2-1|NA
CASSLGTSVWGEQFF
TGTGCCAGCAGCTTAGGGACTAGCGTTTGGGGTGAGCAGTTCTTC
>NA|TRBV11-2|12|TRBJ2-1|NA
CASSLAYNEQFF
TGTGCCAGCAGCTTAGCGTACAATGAGCAGTTCTTC
>NA|TRBV28|14|TRBJ1-5|NA
CASSLLWVNQPQHF
TGTGCCAGCAGTTTATTGTGGGTTAATCAGCCCCAGCATTTT
>NA|TRBV28|14|TRBJ1-2|NA
CASSPTSHNYGYTF
TGTGCCAGCAGCCCAACGTCTCATAACTATGGCTACACCTTC
>TRBD1|TRBV19|14|TRBJ2-2|NA
CASSRTGWAGELFF
TGTGCCAGTAGTAGGACAGGGTGGGCCGGGGAGCTGTTTTTT
>NA|TRBV27|16|TRBJ2-2|NA
CASRPPSGHWTGELFF
TGTGCCAGCAGGCCTCCCTCGGGACATTGGACCGGGGAGCTGTTTTTT
>NA|TRBV29-1|14|TRBJ1-1|NA
CSVEWAAVNTEAFF
TGCAGCGTTGAATGGGCGGCCGTGAACACTGAAGCTTTCTTT
>NA|TRBV27|16|TRBJ1-5|NA
CASSELPGPTNQPQHF
TGTGCCAGCAGTGAATTACCGGGCCCTACAAATCAGCCCCAGCATTTT
>NA|TRBV7-9|15|TRBJ1-1|NA
CASSLALGMNTEAFF
TGTGCCAGCAGCTTAGCTCTGGGGATGAACACTGAAGCTTTCTTT
>NA|TRBV30|12|TRBJ1-2|NA
CAWINHGLGYTF
TGTGCCTGGATTAACCACGGACTCGGCTACACCTTC
>NA|TRBV18|14|TRBJ1-4|once
CASSPTGPNEKLFF
TGTGCCAGCTCACCAACAGGGCCTAATGAAAAACTGTTTTTT
>NA|TRBV4-1|16|TRBJ1-4|NA
CASSQGKGRPNEKLFF
TGCGCCAGCAGCCAAGGAAAAGGCAGACCTAATGAAAAACTGTTTTTT
>NA|TRBV15|15|TRBJ2-7|NA
CATSREGGSSYEQYF
TGTGCCACCAGCAGAGAAGGAGGGAGCTCCTACGAGCAGTACTTC
>TRBD2|TRBV13|19|TRBJ2-3|NA
CASSLKLAGPPFGTDTQYF
TGTGCCAGCAGCTTAAAGCTAGCGGGACCCCCTTTTGGCACAGATACGCAGTATTTT
>NA|TRBV10-3|14|TRBJ1-5|NA
CAISESEGKGPQHF
TGTGCCATCAGTGAGTCGGAAGGGAAAGGGCCCCAGCATTTT